These 29 T cell receptor beta chains came from one sample sequenced in a study of brain T cells in children with intractable seizures. TCRdb's table, derived via immunoSEQ multiplex PCR, lists solely in-frame clones and lacks some. The sample has 110,000 or so clones, roughly 94% seen once. This sample comprised peripheral blood, obtained at surgery. These receptors were collected from a boy under two years old with hemimegalencephaly and intractable seizures.

This chain joins TRBV28 and TRBJ1-2, with 8 bases lining up with TRBD1. This CDR3 spans 14 amino acids. Germline assignment: CDR1 MDHEN and CDR2 SYDVKM. Trimming cost V 5 bases and J 8 bases; bases outside gene matches: 10. This CDR3 reads CASSNPQGARGYTF. The CDR3 DNA reads TGTGCCAGCAGTAACCCCCAGGGGGCGCGCGGCTACACCTTC.

This clone was recorded once. The chain links TRBV5-5 to TRBJ2-2; TRBD1 agrees at 10 bases. The CDR3 covers 15 residues. Trimming cost V 1 base and J 4 bases; bases outside gene matches: 1. Germline CDR1 and CDR2: SGHKS and YYEKEE (reference sequence). CDR3 nucleotide sequence: TGTGCCAGCAGCTTGCGGACAGGGGGCACCGGGGAGCTGTTTTTT. It translates to CASSLRTGGTGELFF.

This clone was detected once. The chain recombines TRBV30 with TRBJ2-1; a weak D match, TRBD2 (6 bases). Germline values: CDR1 GTSNPN, CDR2 SVGIG (reference sequence). This CDR3 contains 15 residues. V was cut by 2 bases and J by 4 bases, with 15 bases left in between. DNA for the CDR3: TGTGCCTGGAGTTCCCGGGACGGGAGATACAATGAGCAGTTCTTC. Its translation is CAWSSRDGRYNEQFF.

This clone is a singleton in its sample. The chain combines TRBV11-3 with TRBJ2-5, with 12 bases identical to TRBD1. Germline loops: CDR1 SGHNT, CDR2 YENEEA. The CDR3 is made up of 15 amino acids. V trimming: 8 bases; J trimming: 2 bases; junction bases outside the gene matches: 6. The CDR3 sequence: CASEPGQGAQETQYF. Written as DNA, the CDR3 is TGTGCCAGCGAACCGGGACAGGGGGCGCAAGAGACCCAGTACTTC.

In DNA, the CDR3 is TGTGCCAGCAGTGGGGGACAGAGCTCCTATAATTCACCCCTCCACTTT. It is translated as CASSGGQSSYNSPLHF. The rearrangement joins TRBV2 to TRBJ1-6, with TRBD1 identical over 7 bases. The germline gives CDR1 SNHLY, CDR2 FYNNEI. CDR3 length: 16 amino acids. The V and J ends lost 4 bases and 0 bases, in that order; junction bases with no gene match: 3.

Of note for this clone: The limits of the CDR3 on the DNA are not certain, so only TCRdb's listed CDR3 is given. This chain connects TRBV21-1 to TRBJ1-6; the D call TRBD1 from the table was never checked on the DNA. TRBV21-1 is flagged as a pseudogene. The CDR3 length is 17 residues, termini included. This chain's CDR3 is CASSINWGQGSLKSLHF.

The chain employs TRBV5-1 and TRBJ2-3, with unresolved D. CDR1 and CDR2 from the germline V gene are SGHRS and YFSETQ. With 0 bases removed from V and 2 bases from J, the gap between germline ends came to 4 bases. There are 13 residues in the CDR3. The CDR3 region is CASSLAPTDTQYF. CDR3 sequence (DNA): TGCGCCAGCAGCTTGGCACCCACAGATACGCAGTATTTT. Together with reference TRBV5-1 and TRBJ2-3, the CDR3 gives the full variable domain: KAGVTQTPRYLIKTRGQQVTLSCSPISGHRSVSWYQQTPGQGLQFLFEYFSETQRNKGNFPGRFSGRQFSNSRSEMNVSTLELGDSALYLCASSLAPTDTQYFGPGTRLTVL.

This chain links TRBV28 with TRBJ1-1; the D is unclear. Germline loops: CDR1 MDHEN, CDR2 SYDVKM. The CDR3 totals 14 residues. V dropped 9 bases and J dropped 6 bases, with 20 bases sitting between them. The CDR3 region has the DNA TGTGCCAGTTCCTTCCTACGGGTATTCCCTGAAGCTTTCTTT. Its translation is CASSFLRVFPEAFF.

This chain joins TRBV24-1 and TRBJ2-2; unclear D gene. Per germline, CDR1 KGHDR and CDR2 SFDVKD. This CDR3 is built from 11 residues. V was pared by 5 bases and J by 6 bases, with 3 bases between. CDR3 in DNA: TGTGCCACCAGTGGGGCCGGGGAGCTGTTTTTT. It yields the protein CATSGAGELFF.

V is TRBV6-5 and J is TRBJ2-5; 9 bases are a match to TRBD1. J gave up 5 bases and V 6 bases, and 10 bases lay outside the gene matches. This CDR3 spans 15 amino acids. Germline V gene lookup returns CDR1 MNHEY and CDR2 SVGAGI. Here the CDR3 DNA reads TGTGCCAGCAGACCACAGGGGGCAGGAGGGGAGACCCAGTACTTC. Translation gives CASRPQGAGGETQYF.

The chain employs TRBV7-9 and TRBJ2-5; 7 nucleotides align to TRBD1. V lost 5 bases, J lost 1 base, and 7 bases stayed unmatched. Germline CDR1 SEHNR, CDR2 FQNEAQ (reference sequence). The CDR3 consists of 15 residues. The CDR3 spells CASSPRTGPQETQYF. The DNA for the CDR3 is TGTGCCAGCAGCCCAAGGACAGGTCCCCAAGAGACCCAGTACTTC.

The chain uses TRBV7-8 and TRBJ1-1; weak D call: TRBD1 (6 bases). Germline V gene data show CDR1 as SGHVS and CDR2 as FQNEAQ. V dropped 4 bases and J dropped 0 bases, with 15 bases sitting between them. This CDR3 comprises 16 residues. The CDR3 coding sequence is TGTGCCAGCAGCTCTACCGGGACACCCATGAACACTGAAGCTTTCTTT. Amino acids: CASSSTGTPMNTEAFF.

The chain has TRBV10-2 and TRBJ1-1; D might be TRBD1 (5 bases). Trimming removed 6 bases from V and 1 base from J, with 12 bases in between. CDR3 length equals 14 residues. Germline loops: CDR1 WSHSY, CDR2 SAAADI. CDR3 bases: TGCGCCAGCAGCCTAGGACACCCGAACACTGAAGCTTTCTTT. Translated: CASSLGHPNTEAFF.

V and J are TRBV5-1 and TRBJ2-6, with D tentatively TRBD1 (6 bases). The CDR3 contains 14 residues. V was shortened by 5 bases and J by 0 bases, with 6 bases between the two germline ends. From germline, CDR1 is SGHRS and CDR2 YFSETQ. The CDR3 region has the DNA TGCGCCAGCAGACAGGGCTCTGGGGCCAACGTCCTGACTTTC. Protein sequence: CASRQGSGANVLTF.

This clone was seen a single time. The chain has TRBV7-7 and TRBJ1-4; D unresolved. Germline V gene sequence: CDR1 SSHAT, CDR2 FNYEAQ (reference sequence). The V and J ends lost 11 bases and 0 bases respectively, with 16 bases between them. There are 15 residues in the CDR3. The CDR3 bases are TGTGCCGGCTCCTTTCCAGAGACAACTAATGAAAAACTGTTTTTT. Translating it yields CAGSFPETTNEKLFF.

The chain combines TRBV10-2 with TRBJ2-1, with D possibly matching TRBD2 (5 bases). V was shortened by 6 bases and J by 2 bases, with 11 bases between the two germline ends. The CDR3 totals 14 residues. Per the germline V gene, CDR1 is WSHSY and CDR2 is SAAADI. The CDR3 spells CASSASGTYNEQFF. In nucleotides, the CDR3 is TGCGCCAGCAGCGCGTCCGGGACCTACAATGAGCAGTTCTTC.

This clone has just one count. The chain recombines TRBV6-5 with TRBJ1-6; perhaps TRBD1 as D (5 bases). This CDR3 contains 13 residues. The germline V gene has CDR1 MNHEY and CDR2 SVGAGI. Trimming removed 6 bases from V and 10 bases from J, with 13 bases in between. The CDR3 reads CASSDLRDSPLHF. DNA for the CDR3: TGTGCCAGCAGCGACCTGAGGGACTCACCCCTCCACTTT.

The V call is TRBV7-9, the J call TRBJ1-1, with 7 bases matching TRBD1. The length of the CDR3 is 19 residues. V shed 4 bases and J 4 bases; nucleotides not matched to a gene: 21. Germline values: CDR1 SEHNR, CDR2 FQNEAQ (reference sequence). Written as DNA, the CDR3 is TGTGCCAGCAGCTCCACCCAGTCAGACAGGGCCCGCTGGGGCACTGAAGCTTTCTTT. Its translation is CASSSTQSDRARWGTEAFF. Full variable domain (missing parts from reference TRBV7-9 and TRBJ1-1): DTGVSQNPRHKITKRGQNVTFRCDPISEHNRLYWYRQTLGQGPEFLTYFQNEAQLEKSRLLSDRFSAERPKGSFSTLEIQRTEQGDSAMYLCASSSTQSDRARWGTEAFFGQGTRLTVV.

The chain carries TRBV21-1 and TRBJ2-1; the listed D gene, TRBD2, was not tested against the DNA. TRBV21-1 is given as a pseudogene. CDR3 length: 15 residues. The CDR3 DNA sequence: TGTGCCAGCAGCAACGCGGGGGGAGCAAGAAATGAGCAGTTCTTC. Its protein product is CASSNAGGARNEQFF.

The chain has TRBV11-2 and TRBJ2-7, with TRBD2 identical over 9 bases. V was pared by 6 bases and J by 2 bases, with 5 bases of the junction left unmatched. Germline CDR1 and CDR2: SGHAT and FQNNGV. CDR3 length: 14 amino acids. The CDR3 DNA reads as TGTGCCAGCAGTCGGACTAGCGCTCCCTACGAGCAGTACTTC. It specifies CASSRTSAPYEQYF.

The rearrangement joins TRBV4-2 to TRBJ2-1; TRBD1 might be the D (5 bases). Per germline, CDR1 LGHNA and CDR2 YNFKEQ. V was cut by 1 base and J by 3 bases, with 10 bases left in between. The CDR3 spans 15 residues. CDR3 residues: CASSQGGAHYNEQFF. CDR3 in DNA: TGTGCCAGCAGCCAAGGTGGGGCCCACTACAATGAGCAGTTCTTC.

The chain uses TRBV28 and TRBJ2-7; 10 bases are shared with TRBD2. The germline gives CDR1 MDHEN, CDR2 SYDVKM. V lost 3 bases, J lost 1 base, and 9 bases stayed unmatched. The length of the CDR3 is 17 residues. Written as DNA, the CDR3 is TGTGCCAGCAGTTTCCCCCTCACTAGCGGGGCATCCTACGAGCAGTACTTC. Encoded protein: CASSFPLTSGASYEQYF.

The chain couples TRBV7-2 to TRBJ2-7, with 10 positions matching TRBD1. This CDR3 spans 13 amino acids. CDR1 and CDR2 from the germline V gene are SGHTA and FQGNSA. J lost 7 bases, V lost 5 bases, and 5 bases had no gene match. This chain's CDR3 is CASSGDRGDEQYF. In nucleotides, the CDR3 is TGTGCCAGCAGCGGGGACAGGGGAGATGAGCAGTACTTC. The full variable domain, completed using reference TRBV7-2 and TRBJ2-7, is GAGVSQSPSNKVTEKGKDVELRCDPISGHTALYWYRQSLGQGLEFLIYFQGNSAPDKSGLPSDRFSAERTGGSVSTLTIQRTQQEDSAVYLCASSGDRGDEQYFGPGTRLTVT.

The chain couples TRBV19 to TRBJ2-7, with a possible D match to TRBD1 (6 bases). CDR1 is LNHDA and CDR2 is SQIVND in the germline V gene (reference sequence). The CDR3 runs 15 residues. V lost 4 bases, J lost 2 bases, and 15 bases lay in between. CDR3 region: CASSTGQWSTYEQYF. The DNA of the CDR3 is TGTGCCAGTAGTACAGGACAGTGGAGTACCTACGAGCAGTACTTC.

V usage is TRBV19 and J usage is TRBJ1-1; 8 nucleotides agree with TRBD1. Germline CDR1 LNHDA, CDR2 SQIVND (reference sequence). CDR3 length: 11 amino acids. With 6 bases clipped from V and 7 bases from J, the junction kept 1 base outside the gene matches. As DNA, the CDR3 is TGTGCCAGTAGACAGGGGGTTGAAGCTTTCTTT. It translates to CASRQGVEAFF.

V gene TRBV4-1 combines with J gene TRBJ2-7; D is unclear. The V gene lost 4 bases and the J gene lost 0 bases, with 19 bases spanning the gap. The germline V gene encodes CDR1 MGHRA and CDR2 YSYEKL. The CDR3 covers 17 residues. CDR3 amino acids: CASSRPGGLLNSYEQYF. The CDR3 coding sequence is TGCGCCAGCAGCCGCCCCGGCGGCCTTCTCAACTCCTACGAGCAGTACTTC.

This clone was observed a single time. V and J are TRBV9 and TRBJ2-3, with 11 nucleotides matching TRBD2. The length of the CDR3 is 17 residues. Germline CDR1 is SGDLS and CDR2 is YYNGEE. The V gene end was trimmed by 2 bases and the J gene end by 0 bases; junction bases not matched to a gene: 5. The CDR3 is CASSVKTSGRSTDTQYF. The CDR3 nucleotides read TGTGCCAGCAGCGTCAAAACTAGCGGGAGAAGCACAGATACGCAGTATTTT.

This clone was counted once. This chain connects TRBV29-1 to TRBJ2-1; D perhaps matches TRBD1 (6 bases). Between the trimmed V and J ends, which lost 7 bases and 4 bases, there was a span of 14 bases. CDR1 SQVTM and CDR2 ANQGSEA come from the germline V gene. The CDR3 runs to 13 residues. The CDR3 loop is CSGLGHLYNEQFF. The DNA of the CDR3 is TGCAGCGGTCTGGGACACCTATACAATGAGCAGTTCTTC.

This sequence joins TRBV28 and TRBJ1-1, with a tentative D call TRBD1 (5 bases). Trimming stripped 8 bases from V and 0 bases from J, with 19 bases between. The CDR3 length is 16 residues. Germline V gives CDR1 MDHEN, CDR2 SYDVKM. The CDR3, as DNA: TGTGCCAGCTGCAAAAGAGCGGGGGGGATGAACACTGAAGCTTTCTTT. Translation: CASCKRAGGMNTEAFF.